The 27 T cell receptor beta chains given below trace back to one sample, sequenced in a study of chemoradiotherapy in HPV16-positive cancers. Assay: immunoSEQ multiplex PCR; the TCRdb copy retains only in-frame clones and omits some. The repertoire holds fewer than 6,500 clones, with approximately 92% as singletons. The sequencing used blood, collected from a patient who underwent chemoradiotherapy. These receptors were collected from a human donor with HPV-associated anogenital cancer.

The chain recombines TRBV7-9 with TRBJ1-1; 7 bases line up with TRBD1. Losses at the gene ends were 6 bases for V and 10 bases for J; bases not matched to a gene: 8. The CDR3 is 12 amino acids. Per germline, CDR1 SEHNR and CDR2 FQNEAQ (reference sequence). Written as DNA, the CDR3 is TGTGCCAGCAGTTTCGACAGGGAGGTAGCTTTCTTT. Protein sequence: CASSFDREVAFF.

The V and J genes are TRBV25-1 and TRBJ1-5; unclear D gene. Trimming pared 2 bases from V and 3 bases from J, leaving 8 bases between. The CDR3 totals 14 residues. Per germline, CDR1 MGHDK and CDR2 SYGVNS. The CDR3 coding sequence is TGTGCCAGCAGTGAACTACAGTACAATCAGCCCCAGCATTTT. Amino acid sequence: CASSELQYNQPQHF.

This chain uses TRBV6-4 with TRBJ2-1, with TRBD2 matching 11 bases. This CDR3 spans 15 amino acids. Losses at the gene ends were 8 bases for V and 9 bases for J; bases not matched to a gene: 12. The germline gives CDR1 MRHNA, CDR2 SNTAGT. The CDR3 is CASPRVAGGPSEQFF. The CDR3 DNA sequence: TGTGCCAGCCCTCGGGTAGCGGGGGGGCCAAGTGAGCAGTTCTTC.

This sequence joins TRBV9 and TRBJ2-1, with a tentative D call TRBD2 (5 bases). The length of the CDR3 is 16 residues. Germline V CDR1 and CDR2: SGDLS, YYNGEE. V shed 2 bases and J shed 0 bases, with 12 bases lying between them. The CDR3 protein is CASSVAGLSSYNEQFF. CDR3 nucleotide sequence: TGTGCCAGCAGCGTTGCGGGCCTAAGCTCCTACAATGAGCAGTTCTTC.

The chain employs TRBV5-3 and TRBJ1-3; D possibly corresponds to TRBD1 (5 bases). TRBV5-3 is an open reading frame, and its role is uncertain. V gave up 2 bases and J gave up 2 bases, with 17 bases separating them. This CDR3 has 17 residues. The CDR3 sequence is CARSFRGDREPGNTIYF. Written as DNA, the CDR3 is TGTGCCAGAAGCTTTCGGGGCGACAGAGAACCTGGAAACACCATATATTTT.

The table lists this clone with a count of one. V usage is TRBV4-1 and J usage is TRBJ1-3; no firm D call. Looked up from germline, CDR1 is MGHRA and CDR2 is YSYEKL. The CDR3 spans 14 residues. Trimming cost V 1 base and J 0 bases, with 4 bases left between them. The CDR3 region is CASSQVSSGNTIYF. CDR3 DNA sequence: TGCGCCAGCAGCCAAGTCAGCTCTGGAAACACCATATATTTT.

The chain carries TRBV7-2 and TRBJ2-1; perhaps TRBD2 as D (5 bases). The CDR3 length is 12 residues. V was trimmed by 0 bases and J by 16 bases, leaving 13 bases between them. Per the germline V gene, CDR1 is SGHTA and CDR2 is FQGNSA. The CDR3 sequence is CASSLAAAEGFF. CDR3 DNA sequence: TGTGCCAGCAGCTTAGCAGCGGCAGAGGGATTCTTC.

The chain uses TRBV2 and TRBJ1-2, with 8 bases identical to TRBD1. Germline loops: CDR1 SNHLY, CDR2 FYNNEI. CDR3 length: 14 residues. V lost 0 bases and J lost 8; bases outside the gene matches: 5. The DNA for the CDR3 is TGTGCCAGCAGTGAAGCAAGGACAGGGTTCGGCTACACCTTC. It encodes CASSEARTGFGYTF.

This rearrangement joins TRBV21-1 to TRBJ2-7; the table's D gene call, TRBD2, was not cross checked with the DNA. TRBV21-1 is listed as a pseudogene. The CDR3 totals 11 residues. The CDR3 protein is CASSKFCEQYF. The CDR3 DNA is TGTGCCAGCAGCAAATTCTGCGAGCAGTACTTC.

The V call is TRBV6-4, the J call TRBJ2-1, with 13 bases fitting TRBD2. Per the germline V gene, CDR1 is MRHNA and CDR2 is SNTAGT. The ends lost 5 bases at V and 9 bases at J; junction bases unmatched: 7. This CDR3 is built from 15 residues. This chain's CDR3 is CASSYRTSGGGEQFF. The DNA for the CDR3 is TGTGCCAGCAGTTACCGGACTAGCGGGGGTGGTGAGCAGTTCTTC.

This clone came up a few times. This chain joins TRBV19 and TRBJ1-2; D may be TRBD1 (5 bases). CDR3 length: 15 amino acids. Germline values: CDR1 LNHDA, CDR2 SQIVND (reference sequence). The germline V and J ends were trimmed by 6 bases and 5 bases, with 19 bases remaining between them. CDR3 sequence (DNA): TGTGCCAGTAGAATACAGTCTTTAGGGGATTATGGCTACACCTTC. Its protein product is CASRIQSLGDYGYTF.

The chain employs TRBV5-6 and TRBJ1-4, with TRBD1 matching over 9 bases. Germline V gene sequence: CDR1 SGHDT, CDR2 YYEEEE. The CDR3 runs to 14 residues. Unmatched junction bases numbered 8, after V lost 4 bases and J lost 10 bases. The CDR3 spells CASSPGTGKGKLFF. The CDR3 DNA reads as TGTGCCAGCAGCCCCGGGACAGGGAAGGGAAAACTGTTTTTT.

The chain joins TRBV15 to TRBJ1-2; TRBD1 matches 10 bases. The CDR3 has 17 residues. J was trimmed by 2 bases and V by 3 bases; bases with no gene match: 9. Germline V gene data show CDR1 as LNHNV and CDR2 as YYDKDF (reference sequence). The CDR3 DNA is TGTGCCACCAGCAGCCGGGACAGGGGTTCCGAAAACTATGGCTACACCTTC. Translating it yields CATSSRDRGSENYGYTF.

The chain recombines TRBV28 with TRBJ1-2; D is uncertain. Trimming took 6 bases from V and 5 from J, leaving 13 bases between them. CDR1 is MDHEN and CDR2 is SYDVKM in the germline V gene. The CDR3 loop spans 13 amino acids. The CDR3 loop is CASSVNAVYGYTF. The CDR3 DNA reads TGTGCCAGCAGCGTAAACGCAGTTTATGGCTACACCTTC.

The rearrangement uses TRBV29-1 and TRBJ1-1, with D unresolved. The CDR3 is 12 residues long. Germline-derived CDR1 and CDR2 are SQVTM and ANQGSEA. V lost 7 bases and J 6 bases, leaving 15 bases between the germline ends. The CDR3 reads CSAGFQESEAFF. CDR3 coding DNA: TGCAGCGCCGGGTTCCAGGAGTCTGAAGCTTTCTTT.

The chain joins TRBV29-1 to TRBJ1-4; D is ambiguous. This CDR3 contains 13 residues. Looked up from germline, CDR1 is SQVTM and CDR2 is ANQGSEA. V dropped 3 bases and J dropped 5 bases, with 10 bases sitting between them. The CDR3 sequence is CSVEGRFNEKLFF. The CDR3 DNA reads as TGCAGCGTTGAGGGCAGATTCAATGAAAAACTGTTTTTT.

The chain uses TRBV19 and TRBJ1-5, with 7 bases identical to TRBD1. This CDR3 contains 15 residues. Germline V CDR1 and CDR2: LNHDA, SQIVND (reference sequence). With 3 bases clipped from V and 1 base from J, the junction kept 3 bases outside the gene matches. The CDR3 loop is CASSITGDSNQPQHF. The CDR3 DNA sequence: TGTGCCAGTAGTATTACAGGGGACAGCAATCAGCCCCAGCATTTT.

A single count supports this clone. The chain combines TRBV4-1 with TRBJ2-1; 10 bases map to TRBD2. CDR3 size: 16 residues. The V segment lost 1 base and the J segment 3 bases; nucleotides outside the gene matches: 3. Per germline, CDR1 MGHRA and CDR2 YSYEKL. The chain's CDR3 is CASSQGVAGGYNEQFF. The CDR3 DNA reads TGCGCCAGCAGCCAAGGTGTAGCGGGAGGCTACAATGAGCAGTTCTTC.

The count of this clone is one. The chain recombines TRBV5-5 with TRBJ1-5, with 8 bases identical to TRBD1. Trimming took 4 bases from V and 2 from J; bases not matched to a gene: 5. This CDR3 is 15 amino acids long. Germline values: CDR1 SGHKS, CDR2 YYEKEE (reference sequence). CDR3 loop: CASSGRGLGNQPQHF. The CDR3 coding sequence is TGTGCCAGCAGCGGCAGGGGGCTAGGCAATCAGCCCCAGCATTTT.

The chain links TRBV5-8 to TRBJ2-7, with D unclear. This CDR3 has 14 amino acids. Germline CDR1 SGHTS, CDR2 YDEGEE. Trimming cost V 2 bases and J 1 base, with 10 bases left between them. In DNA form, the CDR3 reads TGTGCCAGCAGCTTCGGTTCACTGTCCTACGAGCAGTACTTC. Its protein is CASSFGSLSYEQYF.

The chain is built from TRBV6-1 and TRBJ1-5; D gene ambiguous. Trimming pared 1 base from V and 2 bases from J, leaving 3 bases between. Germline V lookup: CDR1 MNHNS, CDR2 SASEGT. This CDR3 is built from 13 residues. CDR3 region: CASSEGGNQPQHF. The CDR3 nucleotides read TGTGCCAGCAGTGAAGGGGGCAATCAGCCCCAGCATTTT.

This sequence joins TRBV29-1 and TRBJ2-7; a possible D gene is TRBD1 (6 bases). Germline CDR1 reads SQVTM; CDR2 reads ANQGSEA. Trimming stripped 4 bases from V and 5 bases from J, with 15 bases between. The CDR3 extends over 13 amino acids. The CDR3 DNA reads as TGCAGCGTTGCGATTAGGGGGAACCACGAGCAGTACTTC. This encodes CSVAIRGNHEQYF.

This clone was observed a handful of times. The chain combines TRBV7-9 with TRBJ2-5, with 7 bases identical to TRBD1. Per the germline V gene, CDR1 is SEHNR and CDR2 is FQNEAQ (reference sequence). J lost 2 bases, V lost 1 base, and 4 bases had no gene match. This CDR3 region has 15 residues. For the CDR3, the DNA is TGTGCCAGCAGCTTAGGGGACAGCAAACAAGAGACCCAGTACTTC. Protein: CASSLGDSKQETQYF.

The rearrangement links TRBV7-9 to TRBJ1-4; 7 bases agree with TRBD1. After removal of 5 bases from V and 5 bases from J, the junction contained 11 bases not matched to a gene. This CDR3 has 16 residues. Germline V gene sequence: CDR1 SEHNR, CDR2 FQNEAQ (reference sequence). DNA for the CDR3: TGTGCCAGCAGCCCCAGAGGGACAGTCCAGAATGAAAAACTGTTTTTT. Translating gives CASSPRGTVQNEKLFF.

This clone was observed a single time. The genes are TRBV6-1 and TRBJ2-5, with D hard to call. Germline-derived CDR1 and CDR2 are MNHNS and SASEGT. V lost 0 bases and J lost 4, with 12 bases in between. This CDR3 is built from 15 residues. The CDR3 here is CASSEARLWGETQYF. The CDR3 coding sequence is TGTGCCAGCAGTGAAGCGAGGCTTTGGGGAGAGACCCAGTACTTC.

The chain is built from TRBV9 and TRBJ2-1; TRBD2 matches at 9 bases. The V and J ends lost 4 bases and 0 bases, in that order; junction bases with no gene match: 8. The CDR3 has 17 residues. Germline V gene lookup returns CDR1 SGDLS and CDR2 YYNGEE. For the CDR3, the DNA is TGTGCCAGCAGCACCGATAGCGGGAGAGGCTCCTACAATGAGCAGTTCTTC. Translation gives CASSTDSGRGSYNEQFF.

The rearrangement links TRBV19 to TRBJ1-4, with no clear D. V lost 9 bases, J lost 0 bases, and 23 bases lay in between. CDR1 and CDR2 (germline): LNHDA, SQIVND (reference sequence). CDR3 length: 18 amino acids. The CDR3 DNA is TGTGCCAGCCAGTATGGGTCGGGTCATCACTCAACTAATGAAAAACTGTTTTTT. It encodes CASQYGSGHHSTNEKLFF.